These T cell receptor beta chains were read from a single sample in a study of blood T cell repertoires in COVID-19. Clones were read by immunoSEQ multiplex PCR, and TCRdb kept only the in-frame ones, dropping some. The table records roughly 100,000 clones, 84% of them present only once. Sequencing was performed on peripheral blood. The receptors shown here come from a man aged 35-49 years with active or convalescent COVID-19. CDR3s include the opening cysteine and the closing phenylalanine or tryptophan. The D gene is left open where the match is weak. Not all rows give a size; the values are once, few, many and, for expanded clones, a class.

j_call | cdr3_length | v_call | clone_size | d_call | cdr3_aa | cdr3_nt
TRBJ2-7 | 15 | TRBV5-1 | NA | TRBD2 | CASGGGTSNSYEQYF | TGCGCCAGCGGCGGGGGGACTAGTAATTCCTACGAGCAGTACTTC
TRBJ1-5 | 16 | TRBV7-9 | NA | NA | CASSLAWGDGNQPQHF | TGTGCCAGCAGCTTAGCTTGGGGGGATGGCAATCAGCCCCAGCATTTT
TRBJ2-7 | 15 | TRBV2 | NA | NA | CASSSLDRTSYEQYF | TGTGCCAGCAGTTCCTTAGACAGGACTTCCTACGAGCAGTACTTC
TRBJ1-1 | 13 | TRBV7-6 | once | NA | CASSLAGDTEAFF | TGTGCCAGCAGCTTGGCAGGGGACACTGAAGCTTTCTTT
TRBJ2-2 | 15 | TRBV5-1 | few | TRBD1 | CASSMGQGGTGELFF | TGCGCCAGCAGCATGGGACAGGGGGGCACCGGGGAGCTGTTTTTT
TRBJ1-2 | 13 | TRBV6-5 | NA | NA | CASSYDRSYGYTF | TGTGCCAGCAGTTACGACAGATCCTATGGCTACACCTTC
TRBJ1-2 | 13 | TRBV11-1 | NA | NA | CASSLTDNYGYTF | TGTGCCAGCAGCTTAACAGATAACTATGGCTACACCTTC
TRBJ1-1 | 14 | TRBV10-1 | NA | NA | CASSEYRGSTEAFF | TGCGCCAGCAGTGAGTATCGGGGGAGCACTGAAGCTTTCTTT
TRBJ1-5 | 14 | TRBV6-5 | NA | NA | CASSSGEANQPQHF | TGTGCCAGCAGTTCCGGGGAGGCCAATCAGCCCCAGCATTTT
TRBJ2-1 | 15 | TRBV5-1 | few | TRBD1 | CASSLGGQNYNEQFF | TGCGCCAGCAGCTTGGGGGGACAGAACTACAATGAGCAGTTCTTC
TRBJ2-5 | 13 | TRBV3-1/TRBV3-2 | NA | NA | CASSRQYQETQYF | TGTGCCAGCAGCCGACAGTACCAAGAGACCCAGTACTTC